The sequence of this T cell receptor (beta chain) was determined in a study of shared clonotypes between healthy human individuals. TCRdb's copy holds only in-frame clones and misses some; the assay was immunoSEQ multiplex PCR. The sample contains roughly 1,000,000 clones, approximately 80% of which appear only once. The ends were cut back, 10 bases at V and 1 base at J, with 13 bases in the middle. The CDR3 runs 13 residues. CDR1 and CDR2 (germline): MRHNA, SNTAGT. The sequence was collected from a man aged 18 to 29 in good health. Some clones in this sample may be carry-over from other donors' samples. The sequenced sample was memory CD4+ T cells from PBMCs. Subset described: CD45RA-negative fraction. The J gene is TRBJ1-1, the V gene TRBV6-4; no reliable D call. CDR3 loop: CATSHTENTEAFF. In nucleotides, the CDR3 is TGTGCCACGTCGCACACGGAGAACACTGAAGCTTTCTTT.